This T cell receptor beta chain was observed in a study of blood T cell repertoires in COVID-19. For the study at large: Acute-phase and convalescent COVID-19 samples originated in the United States, Italy and Spain.

Germline CDR1 is SGHTA and CDR2 is FQGNSA. The CDR3 covers 15 residues. Trimming removed 1 base at V and 5 bases at J, with 9 bases between. This clone was recorded only once. The identical CDR3 is also encoded by other nucleotide sequences in the sample. In the authors' methods: Amplification with reference gene primers provided the estimates of nucleated cell counts. Measured with immunoSEQ multiplex PCR; TCRdb has only the in-frame clones, and not every one. For V, J and clone size, that table is used; D and trimming come from the DNA. This sample yields about 84,000 clones, of which over 70% are seen a single time; roughly 5.6% belongs to the top ten.

This chain connects TRBV7-2 to TRBJ1-6; perhaps TRBD1 as D (6 bases). The sample comprised peripheral blood. The clonotype was recovered from a man over 45 with active or convalescent COVID-19. The CDR3 protein is CASSLGGGNNSPLHF. In DNA form, the CDR3 reads TGTGCCAGCAGCTTAGGAGGGGGAAATAATTCACCCCTCCACTTT.